These 23 T cell receptor beta chains share one sample of origin, sequenced in a study of T and B cells in COVID-19 patients. TRB rearrangements were amplified by multiplex PCR with BIOMED2 TRB-A/B primers. MiXCR was run by TCRdb on the multiplex PCR reads, yielding one entry per CDR3 protein. The table has approximately 3,200 distinct CDR3 sequences, roughly 24% seen once. Each TRB amplification used 250-500 ng of genomic DNA from blood. The sequencing sample was made of blood. The source is a human donor with active COVID-19.

This clonotype is classed as medium-sized. The V and J genes are TRBV19 and TRBJ1-1; D gene ambiguous. Trimming removed 1 base at V and 5 bases at J, with 11 bases between. The CDR3 contains 14 residues. Germline V lookup: CDR1 LNHDA, CDR2 SQIVND (reference sequence). CDR3: CASSIGPAGTEAFF. As DNA, the CDR3 is TGTGCCAGTAGTATAGGGCCCGCGGGGACTGAAGCTTTCTTT.

This clonotype is classed as medium-sized. The CDR3 bases are TGTGCCAGCAGTCCGGACAGGGGACCCACAGATACGCAGTATTTT. Translation: CASSPDRGPTDTQYF. The chain recombines TRBV12-3 or TRBV12-4 with TRBJ2-3, with 9 positions matching TRBD1. The CDR3 has 15 residues. V shed 5 bases, J shed 2 bases, and the junction held 5 bases outside the gene matches.

By sample share, this clonotype is medium-sized. J is TRBJ1-4 and V is TRBV30; D not resolved. CDR3 length: 13 amino acids. CDR1 is GTSNPN, CDR2 SVGIG, per germline (reference sequence). Trimming shortened V by 3 bases and J by 12 bases, and 17 bases separated the two germline ends. This CDR3 reads CAWSQARIAELFF. The CDR3 nucleotides are TGTGCCTGGAGCCAGGCCCGGATCGCGGAACTGTTTTTT.

This clonotype is medium-sized within its sample. The chain employs TRBV27 and TRBJ2-3; D tentatively fits TRBD1 or TRBD2 (5 bases each). V was cut by 11 bases and J by 2 bases, with 14 bases left in between. The CDR3 has 13 amino acids. Looked up from germline, CDR1 is MNHEY and CDR2 is SMNVEV (reference sequence). CDR3 residues: CASRGFYTDTQYF. CDR3 sequence (DNA): TGTGCCTCGAGGGGCTTCTACACAGATACGCAGTATTTT.

The chain recombines TRBV19 with TRBJ2-2; 9 bases are shared with TRBD2. The V gene end was trimmed by 3 bases and the J gene end by 4 bases; junction bases not matched to a gene: 6. The CDR3 is 16 amino acids. CDR1 and CDR2 from the germline V gene are LNHDA and SQIVND (reference sequence). CDR3 bases: TGTGCCAGTAGTATGATAGCGGGGGCCCTCACCGGGGAGCTGTTTTTT. It specifies CASSMIAGALTGELFF.

This clonotype came up a few times. The chain links TRBV11-3 to TRBJ2-5; 16 bases are shared with TRBD2. This CDR3 has 20 residues. Unmatched junction bases numbered 13, after V lost 5 bases and J lost 1 base. The V gene's germline CDR1 is SGHNT and CDR2 YENEEA. Here the CDR3 reads CASSPGGTSGGAVFQETQYF. Here the CDR3 DNA reads TGTGCCAGCAGCCCGGGCGGGACTAGCGGGGGGGCCGTTTTCCAAGAGACCCAGTACTTC.

This clonotype has a handful of counts. V and J are TRBV5-4 and TRBJ1-2; TRBD1 matches at 10 bases. The CDR3 loop spans 13 amino acids. The V gene's germline CDR1 is SGHNT and CDR2 YYREEE (reference sequence). Losses at the gene ends were 4 bases for V and 4 bases for J; bases not matched to a gene: 1. As DNA, the CDR3 is TGTGCCAGCAGCCGGGACAGGGGCTATGGCTACACCTTC. It yields the protein CASSRDRGYGYTF.

The J gene is TRBJ2-1, the V gene TRBV20-1; weak D call: TRBD2 (6 bases). The CDR3 runs 12 residues. In germline, CDR1 is DFQATT, CDR2 SNEGSKA (reference sequence). V lost 7 bases to trimming and J lost 7 bases, with 14 bases between them. The CDR3 sequence: CSVGRRENEQFF. CDR3 nucleotide sequence: TGCAGTGTCGGCCGACGGGAGAATGAGCAGTTCTTC.

The chain is built from TRBV20-1 and TRBJ2-5; a weak D match, TRBD2 (6 bases). Germline V CDR1 and CDR2: DFQATT, SNEGSKA (reference sequence). Deletions cut 1 base from V and 5 bases from J, with 17 bases between. The CDR3 covers 15 residues. The CDR3: CSARGGGGVRETQYF. DNA for the CDR3: TGCAGTGCTAGAGGAGGCGGAGGGGTGAGGGAGACCCAGTACTTC.

The chain uses TRBV28 and TRBJ2-3; D may correspond to TRBD1 or TRBD2 (6 bases each). CDR3 size: 14 residues. Trimming took off 6 bases at V and 3 bases at J, with 13 bases between the two ends. Germline V gene lookup returns CDR1 MDHEN and CDR2 SYDVKM. CDR3 loop: CASRSGGRTDTQYF. The CDR3 nucleotides read TGTGCCAGCAGGTCCGGGGGCAGAACAGATACGCAGTATTTT.

The chain couples TRBV5-1 to TRBJ2-3; D is unclear. CDR3 length equals 15 residues. V was clipped by 0 bases and J by 0 bases, with 8 bases between them. CDR1 is SGHRS and CDR2 is YFSETQ in the germline V gene. CDR3 coding DNA: TGCGCCAGCAGCTTGGATTCCGGCAGCACAGATACGCAGTATTTT. Its protein is CASSLDSGSTDTQYF.

J is TRBJ2-7 and V is TRBV21-1. TRBV21-1 is a pseudogene. The CDR3 contains 13 residues. This CDR3 reads CASKMTNCYEQYF. CDR3 nucleotides: TGTGCCAGCAAGATGACAAATTGCTACGAGCAGTACTTC.

The rearrangement links TRBV20-1 to TRBJ2-2; no firm D call. The germline gives CDR1 DFQATT, CDR2 SNEGSKA (reference sequence). The length of the CDR3 is 13 residues. With 5 bases removed from V and 0 bases from J, the gap between germline ends came to 7 bases. The CDR3: CSAYSTNTGELFF. The CDR3 DNA sequence: TGCAGTGCTTACAGCACGAACACCGGGGAGCTGTTTTTT.

V is TRBV6-5 and J is TRBJ2-7; D assignment may be TRBD1 or TRBD2 (5 bases each). Germline lookup yields CDR1 MNHEY and CDR2 SVGAGI. This CDR3 has 14 amino acids. V was trimmed by 5 bases and J by 0 bases, leaving 11 bases between them. The CDR3 sequence: CASSRDRHSYEQYF. CDR3 nucleotide sequence: TGTGCCAGCAGTCGGGACCGGCACTCCTACGAGCAGTACTTC.

This clonotype is labeled as large. The CDR3 bases are TGCAGCGGGGGGGAGGGCAATGAGCAGTTCTTC. It encodes CSGGEGNEQFF. V usage is TRBV29-1 and J usage is TRBJ2-1, with 7 bases lining up with TRBD2. This CDR3 has 11 amino acids. V dropped 7 bases and J dropped 6; count of bases not matched to a gene: 3. Germline loops: CDR1 SQVTM, CDR2 ANQGSEA.

By its share, this clonotype is medium-sized. The chain employs TRBV15 and TRBJ1-6, with D tentatively TRBD1 (5 bases). V was pared by 0 bases and J by 8 bases, with 17 bases between. CDR1 LNHNV and CDR2 YYDKDF come from the germline V gene (reference sequence). The CDR3 is 17 residues long. CDR3 nucleotide sequence: TGTGCCACCAGCAGAGATAAGGAGACAGTAGATTATTCACCCCTCCACTTT. It translates to CATSRDKETVDYSPLHF.

This clonotype is labeled as medium-sized. The gene calls are TRBV6-2 or TRBV6-3 and TRBJ2-2; tentatively, D is TRBD1 (6 bases). CDR1 and CDR2 (germline): MNHEY, SVGEGT. Trimming pared 2 bases from V and 3 bases from J, leaving 16 bases between. The CDR3 has 17 residues. The CDR3 region has the DNA TGTGCCAGCAGTTACAATTTAGGGACAATCGACACCGGGGAGCTGTTTTTT. Amino acids: CASSYNLGTIDTGELFF.

This clonotype was detected many times. This rearrangement joins TRBV5-6 to TRBJ1-3; D remains unclear. Per the germline V gene, CDR1 is SGHDT and CDR2 is YYEEEE. The CDR3 spans 14 residues. The V and J ends lost 0 bases and 1 base respectively, with 5 bases between them. DNA of the CDR3: TGTGCCAGCAGCTTGGCGGGGTCTGGAAACACCATATATTTT. It yields the protein CASSLAGSGNTIYF. The variable domain in full, completed from reference TRBV5-6 and TRBJ1-3, reads DAGVTQSPTHLIKTRGQQVTLRCSPKSGHDTVSWYQQALGQGPQFIFQYYEEEERQRGNFPDRFSGHQFPNYSSELNVNALLLGDSALYLCASSLAGSGNTIYFGEGSWLTVV.

This clonotype is categorized as large. The chain is built from TRBV19 and TRBJ1-4, with D unresolved. With 1 base removed from V and 5 bases from J, the gap between germline ends came to 8 bases. The CDR3 consists of 14 residues. Germline lookup yields CDR1 LNHDA and CDR2 SQIVND (reference sequence). The CDR3 here is CASSIGRMNEKLFF. DNA for the CDR3: TGTGCCAGTAGTATAGGCCGGATGAATGAAAAACTGTTTTTT.

V gene TRBV27 combines with J gene TRBJ1-5, with unresolved D. CDR1 and CDR2 (germline): MNHEY, SMNVEV (reference sequence). With 2 bases removed from V and 5 bases from J, the gap between germline ends came to 13 bases. CDR3 length equals 15 residues. CDR3 loop: CASSLQTPRYQPQHF. The CDR3 DNA follows: TGTGCCAGCAGTTTACAAACCCCGAGGTATCAGCCCCAGCATTTT.

By sample fraction, this clonotype is medium-sized. The chain is built from TRBV5-1 and TRBJ2-7, with D unclear. The CDR3 contains 13 residues. Trimming removed 0 bases from V and 4 bases from J, with 8 bases in between. The germline gives CDR1 SGHRS, CDR2 YFSETQ. The CDR3: CASSLARSYEQYF. Here the CDR3 DNA reads TGCGCCAGCAGCTTGGCCAGGAGTTACGAGCAGTACTTC.

This clonotype was observed once. J is TRBJ2-6 and V is TRBV2; 7 bases map to TRBD1. Germline loops: CDR1 SNHLY, CDR2 FYNNEI. This CDR3 is built from 20 residues. The junction had 14 bases not matched to a gene; V was cut back by 3 bases and J by 0 bases. The DNA of the CDR3 is TGTGCCAGCAGTGATTTCGGAGAAGCAGGGGGATTCTCTGGGGCCAACGTCCTGACTTTC. Encoded protein: CASSDFGEAGGFSGANVLTF. The full variable domain, completed using reference TRBV2 and TRBJ2-6, is EPEVTQTPSHQVTQMGQEVILRCVPISNHLYFYWYRQILGQKVEFLVSFYNNEISEKSEIFDDQFSVERPDGSNFTLKIRSTKLEDSAMYFCASSDFGEAGGFSGANVLTFGAGSRLTVL.

The chain links TRBV30 to TRBJ1-6, with D unclear. V was pared by 4 bases and J by 7 bases, with 11 bases between. From germline, CDR1 is GTSNPN and CDR2 SVGIG (reference sequence). The CDR3 contains 13 residues. CDR3 amino acids: CAWKFMGNSPLHF. As DNA, the CDR3 is TGTGCCTGGAAATTCATGGGAAATTCACCCCTCCACTTT.